The 16 T cell receptor beta chains below come from one sample, sequenced in a study of blood T cells in healthy people across ages. Using a J-beta primer mix together with a sample-barcoded 5' primer, a second PCR was run for roughly 6 to 12 cycles. TCRdb fed the 5' RACE reads into MiXCR, producing one record per CDR3 protein. This sample has about a million distinct CDR3 sequences, with less than 45% found just once. The sample consisted of blood. These receptors came from a man between 18 and 29 years old in good health.

In this sample, this clonotype turned up a few times. This CDR3 reads CASSPKLGTGVEAFF. In nucleotides, the CDR3 is TGTGCCAGCAGCCCTAAACTCGGGACAGGGGTTGAAGCTTTCTTT. The chain couples TRBV7-2 to TRBJ1-1, with 10 bases that match TRBD1. Trimming at V came to 5 bases and at J to 7 bases, leaving 10 bases not matched to a gene. This CDR3 is built from 15 residues. CDR1 is SGHTA and CDR2 is FQGNSA in the germline V gene.

The chain links TRBV5-6 to TRBJ2-7; TRBD1 agrees at 9 bases. The germline CDR1 and CDR2 sequences are SGHDT and YYEEEE. V shed 4 bases, J shed 4 bases, and the junction held 6 bases outside the gene matches. The CDR3 extends over 14 amino acids. The CDR3 DNA reads as TGTGCCAGCAGCGTAGACAGGGGGAAGTACGAGCAGTACTTC. Translation: CASSVDRGKYEQYF.

The chain is built from TRBV9 and TRBJ2-6, with D maybe TRBD1 (6 bases). CDR1 is SGDLS, CDR2 YYNGEE, per germline. The CDR3 consists of 19 residues. Between the trimmed V and J ends, which lost 3 bases and 0 bases, there was a span of 19 bases. CDR3 sequence reads: CASSEQGFTAYSGANVLTF. The CDR3, as DNA: TGTGCCAGCAGCGAACAGGGTTTTACCGCATACTCTGGGGCCAACGTCCTGACTTTC.

This clonotype was seen more than once but under ten times. V gene TRBV6-1 combines with J gene TRBJ2-5; TRBD2 agrees at 14 bases. Per germline, CDR1 MNHNS and CDR2 SASEGT. The CDR3 is 17 residues long. After removal of 5 bases from V and 0 bases from J, the junction contained 5 bases not matched to a gene. Here the CDR3 reads CASSRLAGGHDQETQYF. Here the CDR3 DNA reads TGTGCCAGCAGTCGACTAGCGGGGGGGCACGACCAAGAGACCCAGTACTTC.

The V and J genes are TRBV27 and TRBJ2-7; 7 positions agree with TRBD1. The junction had 4 bases not matched to a gene; V was cut back by 2 bases and J by 0 bases. Germline lookup yields CDR1 MNHEY and CDR2 SMNVEV (reference sequence). The CDR3 sequence is 15 residues long. CDR3 sequence reads: CASSLRQGDSYEQYF. The CDR3 nucleotides read TGTGCCAGCAGTTTAAGGCAGGGGGACTCCTACGAGCAGTACTTC.

This clonotype was seen more than once but under ten times. The chain uses TRBV12-3 or TRBV12-4 and TRBJ2-6, with D perhaps TRBD1 or TRBD2 (5 bases each). V lost 4 bases, J lost 0 bases, and 7 bases lay in between. The CDR3 has 15 residues. The CDR3: CASSWDPSGANVLTF. The CDR3 DNA reads as TGTGCCAGCAGTTGGGACCCCTCTGGGGCCAACGTCCTGACTTTC.

The V call is TRBV2, the J call TRBJ2-3, with D hard to call. Trimming left V 7 bases short and J 2 bases short, with 7 bases between. This CDR3 is built from 12 residues. CDR1 and CDR2 (germline): SNHLY, FYNNEI. The CDR3 nucleotides are TGTGCCAGCAAACCCGACACAGATACGCAGTATTTT. This gives the protein CASKPDTDTQYF.

This rearrangement joins TRBV9 to TRBJ2-1; 7 bases are shared with TRBD2. CDR1 is SGDLS and CDR2 is YYNGEE in the germline V gene. With 0 bases clipped from V and 4 bases from J, the junction kept 7 bases outside the gene matches. The CDR3 is 16 residues long. The CDR3 is CASSVARLAAYNEQFF. The CDR3 DNA sequence: TGTGCCAGCAGCGTAGCTCGCCTAGCGGCTTACAATGAGCAGTTCTTC. Combining the CDR3 with reference TRBV9 and TRBJ2-1 gives the whole variable domain DSGVTQTPKHLITATGQRVTLRCSPRSGDLSVYWYQQSLDQGLQFLIQYYNGEERAKGNILERFSAQQFPDLHSELNLSSLELGDSALYFCASSVARLAAYNEQFFGPGTRLTVL.

This rearrangement joins TRBV7-9 to TRBJ2-2; TRBD1 aligns across 8 bases. The CDR3 spans 15 residues. The junction had 6 bases not matched to a gene; V was cut back by 5 bases and J by 4 bases. The germline CDR1 and CDR2 sequences are SEHNR and FQNEAQ (reference sequence). CDR3: CASSRDRTITGELFF. The DNA of the CDR3 is TGTGCCAGCAGCCGGGACAGGACAATCACCGGGGAGCTGTTTTTT.

This chain uses TRBV20-1 with TRBJ1-6, with 7 nucleotides matching TRBD1. The CDR3 covers 13 residues. Germline trimming cut 5 bases from V and 6 bases from J; bases unmatched to any gene: 4. Germline lookup yields CDR1 DFQATT and CDR2 SNEGSKA (reference sequence). CDR3 region: CSAGGQANSPLHF. The DNA for the CDR3 is TGCAGTGCTGGAGGACAGGCTAATTCACCCCTCCACTTT.

V is TRBV28 and J is TRBJ2-1; D ambiguous. The CDR3 consists of 19 residues. V lost 4 bases to trimming and J lost 0 bases, with 22 bases between them. Germline lookup yields CDR1 MDHEN and CDR2 SYDVKM. The CDR3 DNA reads as TGTGCCAGCAGTTCCCACCCACGATCGGACCCAAGCTCCTACAATGAGCAGTTCTTC. Translated: CASSSHPRSDPSSYNEQFF.

This clonotype was detected a few times. DNA for the CDR3: TGTGCCAGCAGGGTGGACAGGTGGGAGACCCAGTACTTC. This encodes CASRVDRWETQYF. The chain recombines TRBV28 with TRBJ2-5; 7 bases fit TRBD1. V lost 6 bases and J lost 5; bases outside the gene matches: 6. Germline CDR1 and CDR2: MDHEN and SYDVKM. This CDR3 is 13 amino acids long.

The chain carries TRBV10-3 and TRBJ1-5; D may be TRBD1 (5 bases). In germline, CDR1 is ENHRY, CDR2 SYGVKD. V lost 0 bases and J 2 bases, leaving 11 bases between the germline ends. The CDR3 has 16 residues. This CDR3 is CAISESNRGGNQPQHF. CDR3 sequence (DNA): TGTGCCATCAGTGAGTCGAATAGGGGCGGCAATCAGCCCCAGCATTTT.

V and J are TRBV20-1 and TRBJ1-5, with D unclear. CDR3 length: 15 amino acids. Germline-derived CDR1 and CDR2 are DFQATT and SNEGSKA (reference sequence). V was clipped by 3 bases and J by 5 bases, with 17 bases between them. The CDR3 DNA reads TGCAGTGCTAGGAAGGGCCAAACCGGGGATCAGCCCCAGCATTTT. Translation gives CSARKGQTGDQPQHF.

In this sample, this clonotype turned up a few times. The chain couples TRBV20-1 to TRBJ1-1; tentatively, D is TRBD1 (6 bases). In germline, CDR1 is DFQATT, CDR2 SNEGSKA (reference sequence). The length of the CDR3 is 17 residues. The ends were cut back, 0 bases at V and 3 bases at J, with 20 bases in the middle. Here the CDR3 DNA reads TGCAGTGCTAGAGATAAGGGGGGGGTAGACAGAGACACTGAAGCTTTCTTT. This gives the protein CSARDKGGVDRDTEAFF.

This chain links TRBV4-3 with TRBJ1-1, with 7 nucleotides matching TRBD1. With 0 bases clipped from V and 7 bases from J, the junction kept 8 bases outside the gene matches. Germline V gives CDR1 LGHNA, CDR2 YSLEER. This CDR3 comprises 15 residues. The CDR3 loop is CASSQDSSRGDEAFF. CDR3 nucleotide sequence: TGCGCCAGCAGCCAAGATTCTTCCAGGGGGGATGAAGCTTTCTTT.